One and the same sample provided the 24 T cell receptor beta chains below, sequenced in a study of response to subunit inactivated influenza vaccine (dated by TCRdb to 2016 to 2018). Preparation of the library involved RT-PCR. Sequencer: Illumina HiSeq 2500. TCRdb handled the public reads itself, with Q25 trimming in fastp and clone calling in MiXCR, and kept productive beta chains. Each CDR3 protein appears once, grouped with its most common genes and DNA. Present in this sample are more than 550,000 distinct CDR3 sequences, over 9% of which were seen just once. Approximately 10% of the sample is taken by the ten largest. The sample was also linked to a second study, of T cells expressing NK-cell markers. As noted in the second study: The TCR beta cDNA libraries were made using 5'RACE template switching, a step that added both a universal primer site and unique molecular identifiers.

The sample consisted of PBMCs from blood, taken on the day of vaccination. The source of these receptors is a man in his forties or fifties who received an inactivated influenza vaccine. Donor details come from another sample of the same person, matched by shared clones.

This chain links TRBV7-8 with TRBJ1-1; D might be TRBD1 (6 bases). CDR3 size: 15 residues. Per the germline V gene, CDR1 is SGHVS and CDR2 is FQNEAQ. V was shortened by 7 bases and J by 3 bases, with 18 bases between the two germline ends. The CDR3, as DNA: TGTGCCAGCACCCCACACCGGGGGGCGGACACTGAAGCTTTCTTT. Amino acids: CASTPHRGADTEAFF. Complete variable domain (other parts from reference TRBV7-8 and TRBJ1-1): GAGVSQSPRYKVAKRGQDVALRCDPISGHVSLFWYQQALGQGPEFLTYFQNEAQLDKSGLPSDRFFAERPEGSVSTLKIQRTQQEDSAVYLCASTPHRGADTEAFFGQGTRLTVV.

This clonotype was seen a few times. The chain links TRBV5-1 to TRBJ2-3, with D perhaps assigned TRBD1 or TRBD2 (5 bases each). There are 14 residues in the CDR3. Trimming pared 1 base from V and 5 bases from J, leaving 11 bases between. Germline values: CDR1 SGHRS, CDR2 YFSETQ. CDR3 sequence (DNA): TGCGCCAGCAGCTTGCTGGGGGACCAAGATACGCAGTATTTT. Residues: CASSLLGDQDTQYF.

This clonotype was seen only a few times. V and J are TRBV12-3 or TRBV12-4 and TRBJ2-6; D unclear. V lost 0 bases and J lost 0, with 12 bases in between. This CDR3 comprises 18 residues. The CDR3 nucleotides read TGTGCCAGCAGTTTAGCCCAAGGACGAGTCTCTGGGGCCAACGTCCTGACTTTC. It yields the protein CASSLAQGRVSGANVLTF.

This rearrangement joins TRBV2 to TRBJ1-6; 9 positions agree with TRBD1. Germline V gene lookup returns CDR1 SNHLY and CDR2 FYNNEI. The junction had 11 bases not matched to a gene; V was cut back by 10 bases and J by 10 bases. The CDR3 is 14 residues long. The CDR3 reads CATQLGTGISPLHF. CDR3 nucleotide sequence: TGTGCCACCCAGTTGGGGACAGGGATATCACCCCTCCACTTT.

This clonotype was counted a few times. CDR3 sequence (DNA): TGTGCCAGCAGTGAATTGGGCCCAGGAAAAGAGACCCAGTACTTC. Its protein product is CASSELGPGKETQYF. V gene TRBV12-3 or TRBV12-4 combines with J gene TRBJ2-5; D ambiguous. There are 15 residues in the CDR3. Trimming took 5 bases from V and 3 from J, leaving 16 bases between them.

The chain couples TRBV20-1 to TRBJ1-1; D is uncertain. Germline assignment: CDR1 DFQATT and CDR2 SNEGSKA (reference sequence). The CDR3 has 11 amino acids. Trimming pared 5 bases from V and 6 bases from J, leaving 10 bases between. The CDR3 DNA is TGCAGTGCTTGGAATACCCCTGAAGCTTTCTTT. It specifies CSAWNTPEAFF.

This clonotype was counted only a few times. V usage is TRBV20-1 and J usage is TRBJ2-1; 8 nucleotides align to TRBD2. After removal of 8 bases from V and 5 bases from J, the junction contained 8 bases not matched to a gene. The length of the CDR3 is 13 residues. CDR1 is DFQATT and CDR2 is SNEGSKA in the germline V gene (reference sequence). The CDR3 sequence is CSTRTSFHNEQFF. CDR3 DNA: TGCAGTACCAGGACTAGCTTCCACAATGAGCAGTTCTTC.

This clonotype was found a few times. DNA for the CDR3: TGCGCCAGCAGCCCGGACGATGGTCGAGGGTTTCGCGAGCAGTACTTC. Amino acid sequence: CASSPDDGRGFREQYF. The chain recombines TRBV5-1 with TRBJ2-7; a weak D match, TRBD2 (5 bases). The V gene's germline CDR1 is SGHRS and CDR2 YFSETQ. The CDR3 length is 16 residues. The V end was cut by 4 bases, the J end by 6 bases, with 23 bases between.

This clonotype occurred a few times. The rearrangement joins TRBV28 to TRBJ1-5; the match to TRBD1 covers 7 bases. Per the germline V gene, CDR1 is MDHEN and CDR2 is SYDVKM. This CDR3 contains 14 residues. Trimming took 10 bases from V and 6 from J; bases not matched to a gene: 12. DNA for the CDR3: TGTGCCACCCAAGGAGGGGGCGCCGGTCAGCCCCAGCATTTT. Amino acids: CATQGGGAGQPQHF.

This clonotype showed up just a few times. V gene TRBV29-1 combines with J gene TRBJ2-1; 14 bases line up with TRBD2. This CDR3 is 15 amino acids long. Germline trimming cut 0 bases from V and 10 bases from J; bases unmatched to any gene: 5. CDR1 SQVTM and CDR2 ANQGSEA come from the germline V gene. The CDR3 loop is CSVEDGTSGRGEQFF. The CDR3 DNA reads TGCAGCGTTGAAGATGGGACTAGCGGGAGAGGGGAGCAGTTCTTC.

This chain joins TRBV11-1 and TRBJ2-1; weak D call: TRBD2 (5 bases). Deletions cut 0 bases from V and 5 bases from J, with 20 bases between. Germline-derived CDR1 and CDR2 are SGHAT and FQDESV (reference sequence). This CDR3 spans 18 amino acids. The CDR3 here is CASSLASLGLLRDNEQFF. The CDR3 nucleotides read TGTGCCAGCAGCTTAGCGAGTTTAGGACTTCTAAGGGACAATGAGCAGTTCTTC. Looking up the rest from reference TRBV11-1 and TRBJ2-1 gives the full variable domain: EAEVAQSPRYKITEKSQAVAFWCDPISGHATLYWYRQILGQGPELLVQFQDESVVDDSQLPKDRFSAERLKGVDSTLKIQPAELGDSAMYLCASSLASLGLLRDNEQFFGPGTRLTVL.

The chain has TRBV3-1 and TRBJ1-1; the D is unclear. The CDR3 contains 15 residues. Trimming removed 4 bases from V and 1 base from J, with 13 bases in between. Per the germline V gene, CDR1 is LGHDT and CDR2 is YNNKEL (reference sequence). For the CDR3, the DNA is TGTGCCAGCAGCCCTAATCTTAACAGGAACACTGAAGCTTTCTTT. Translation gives CASSPNLNRNTEAFF. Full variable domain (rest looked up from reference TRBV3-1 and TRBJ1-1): DTAVSQTPKYLVTQMGNDKSIKCEQNLGHDTMYWYKQDSKKFLKIMFSYNNKELIINETVPNRFSPKSPDKAHLNLHINSLELGDSAVYFCASSPNLNRNTEAFFGQGTRLTVV.

This CDR3 reads CASSLGQGSAGGYTF. The CDR3 region has the DNA TGTGCCAGCAGCTTGGGGCAGGGGTCAGCCGGCGGCTACACCTTC. The chain couples TRBV5-4 to TRBJ1-2; a weak D match, TRBD1 (6 bases). The V end was cut by 0 bases, the J end by 8 bases, with 17 bases between. Per the germline V gene, CDR1 is SGHNT and CDR2 is YYREEE (reference sequence). The CDR3 runs to 15 residues.

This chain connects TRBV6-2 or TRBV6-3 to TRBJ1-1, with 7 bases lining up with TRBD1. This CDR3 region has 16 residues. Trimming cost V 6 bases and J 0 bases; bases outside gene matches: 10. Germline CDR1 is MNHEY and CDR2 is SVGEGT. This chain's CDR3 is CASRPDRARMNTEAFF. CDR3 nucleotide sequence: TGTGCCAGCAGACCAGACAGGGCGAGAATGAACACTGAAGCTTTCTTT.

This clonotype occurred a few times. The CDR3 sequence: CASRQREQAYNEQFF. CDR3 bases: TGTGCCAGCAGGCAGAGAGAGCAGGCATACAATGAGCAGTTCTTC. The chain joins TRBV3-1 to TRBJ2-1; D remains ambiguous. The CDR3 is made up of 15 amino acids. V lost 6 bases and J 4 bases, leaving 16 bases between the germline ends. The germline V gene encodes CDR1 LGHDT and CDR2 YNNKEL (reference sequence).

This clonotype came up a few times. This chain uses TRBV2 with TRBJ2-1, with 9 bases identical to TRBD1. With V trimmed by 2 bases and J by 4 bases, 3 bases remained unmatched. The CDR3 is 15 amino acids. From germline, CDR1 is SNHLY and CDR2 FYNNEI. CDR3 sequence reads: CASSENRGPYNEQFF. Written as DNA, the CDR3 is TGTGCCAGCAGTGAAAACAGGGGGCCGTACAATGAGCAGTTCTTC.

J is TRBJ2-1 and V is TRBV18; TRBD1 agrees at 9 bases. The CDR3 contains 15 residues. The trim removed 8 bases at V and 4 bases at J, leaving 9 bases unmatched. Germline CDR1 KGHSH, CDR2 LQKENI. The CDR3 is CASAPGQGAYNEQFF. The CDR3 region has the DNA TGTGCCAGCGCCCCGGGACAGGGAGCTTACAATGAGCAGTTCTTC. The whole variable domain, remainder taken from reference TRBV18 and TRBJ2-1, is NAGVMQNPRHLVRRRGQEARLRCSPMKGHSHVYWYRQLPEEGLKFMVYLQKENIIDESGMPKERFSAEFPKEGPSILRIQQVVRGDSAAYFCASAPGQGAYNEQFFGPGTRLTVL.

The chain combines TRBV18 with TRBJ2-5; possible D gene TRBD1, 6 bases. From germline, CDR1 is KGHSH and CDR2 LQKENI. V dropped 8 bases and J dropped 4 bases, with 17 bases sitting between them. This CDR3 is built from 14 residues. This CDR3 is CASAGTPLIETQYF. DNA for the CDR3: TGTGCCAGCGCCGGGACACCACTCATAGAGACCCAGTACTTC.

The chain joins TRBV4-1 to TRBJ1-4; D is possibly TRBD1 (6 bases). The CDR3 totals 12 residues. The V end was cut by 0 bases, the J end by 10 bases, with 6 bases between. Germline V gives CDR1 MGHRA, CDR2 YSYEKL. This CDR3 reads CASSQEGGKLFF. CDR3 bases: TGCGCCAGCAGCCAAGAAGGGGGAAAACTGTTTTTT.

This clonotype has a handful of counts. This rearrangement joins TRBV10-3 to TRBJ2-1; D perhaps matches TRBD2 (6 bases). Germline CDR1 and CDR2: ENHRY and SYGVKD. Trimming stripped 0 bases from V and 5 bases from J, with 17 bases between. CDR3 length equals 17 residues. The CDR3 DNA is TGTGCCATCAGTGAGTCACTAGCCTTACCGGTCAACAATGAGCAGTTCTTC. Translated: CAISESLALPVNNEQFF.

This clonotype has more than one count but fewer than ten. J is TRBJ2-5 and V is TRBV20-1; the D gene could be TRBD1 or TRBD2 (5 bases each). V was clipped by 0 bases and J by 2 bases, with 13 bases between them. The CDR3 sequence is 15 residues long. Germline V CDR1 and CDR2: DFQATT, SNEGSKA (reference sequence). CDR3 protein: CSARDPGTTQETQYF. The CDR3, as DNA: TGCAGTGCTAGAGATCCGGGGACGACTCAAGAGACCCAGTACTTC.

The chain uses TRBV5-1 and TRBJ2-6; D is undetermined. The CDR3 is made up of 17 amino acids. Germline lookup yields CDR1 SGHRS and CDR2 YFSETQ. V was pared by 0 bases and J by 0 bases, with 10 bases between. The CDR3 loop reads CASSLEYWGSGANVLTF. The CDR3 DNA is TGCGCCAGCAGCTTGGAATACTGGGGCTCTGGGGCCAACGTCCTGACTTTC.

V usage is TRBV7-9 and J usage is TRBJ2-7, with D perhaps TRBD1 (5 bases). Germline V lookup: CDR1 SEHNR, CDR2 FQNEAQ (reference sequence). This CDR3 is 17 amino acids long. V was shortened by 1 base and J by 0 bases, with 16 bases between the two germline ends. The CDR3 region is CASSLGVMGQRSYEQYF. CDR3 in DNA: TGTGCCAGCAGCTTAGGGGTAATGGGGCAACGCTCCTACGAGCAGTACTTC.

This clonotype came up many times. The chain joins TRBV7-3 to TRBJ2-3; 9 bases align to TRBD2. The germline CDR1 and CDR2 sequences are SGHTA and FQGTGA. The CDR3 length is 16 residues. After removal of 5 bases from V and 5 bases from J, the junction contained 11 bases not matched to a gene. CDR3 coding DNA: TGTGCCAGCAGCGGGCATAGCGGGAGCGGTCGAGATACGCAGTATTTT. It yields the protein CASSGHSGSGRDTQYF. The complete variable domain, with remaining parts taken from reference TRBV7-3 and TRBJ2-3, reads GAGVSQTPSNKVTEKGKYVELRCDPISGHTALYWYRQSLGQGPEFLIYFQGTGAADDSGLPNDRFFAVRPEGSVSTLKIQRTERGDSAVYLCASSGHSGSGRDTQYFGPGTRLTVL.